Shown below are 8 T cell receptor beta chains from a single sample sequenced in a study of human T cells and chemical hapten exposure. Time point specified: healthy volunteer bleed at 2 weeks. The study extracted total RNA from unfractionated whole blood. TCRdb redid the calling of the RACE reads with MiXCR, one entry per CDR3 protein. The data show tens of thousands of distinct CDR3 sequences, 4% to 4.5% seen once. The source material was whole blood. Every receptor here comes from a human donor in good health. Some clones in this sample may be carry-over from other donors' samples.

The chain couples TRBV19 to TRBJ2-2; 10 bases are a match to TRBD2. The CDR3 totals 16 residues. J was trimmed by 0 bases and V by 7 bases; bases with no gene match: 5. Per germline, CDR1 LNHDA and CDR2 SQIVND (reference sequence). The chain's CDR3 is CASKFGLAANTGELFF. Written as DNA, the CDR3 is TGTGCCAGTAAATTCGGACTAGCGGCGAACACCGGGGAGCTGTTTTTT.

There are many counts of this clonotype. J is TRBJ2-7 and V is TRBV4-2; TRBD2 matches at 7 bases. The ends lost 1 base at V and 4 bases at J; junction bases unmatched: 4. The CDR3 contains 14 residues. CDR1 is LGHNA and CDR2 is YNFKEQ in the germline V gene. Here the CDR3 DNA reads TGTGCCAGCAGCCAAGTGGCGGGGGAATACGAGCAGTACTTC. Amino acid sequence: CASSQVAGEYEQYF.

This clonotype showed up many times. The chain has TRBV10-3 and TRBJ1-5; D uncertain. CDR3 size: 15 residues. Germline-derived CDR1 and CDR2 are ENHRY and SYGVKD. With 0 bases removed from V and 10 bases from J, the gap between germline ends came to 16 bases. In nucleotides, the CDR3 is TGTGCCATCAGTGAGTCCGGGCAGTTAATCAGCCCCCAGCATTTT. Protein product: CAISESGQLISPQHF.

There are many counts of this clonotype. V usage is TRBV19 and J usage is TRBJ2-7; D assignment may be TRBD1 or TRBD2 (5 bases each). Per germline, CDR1 LNHDA and CDR2 SQIVND (reference sequence). V lost 3 bases and J 0 bases, leaving 12 bases between the germline ends. This CDR3 is built from 15 residues. CDR3 region: CASSIMGVNSYEQYF. Here the CDR3 DNA reads TGTGCCAGTAGTATTATGGGGGTAAACTCCTACGAGCAGTACTTC.

This clonotype was observed at least ten times. This rearrangement joins TRBV4-1 to TRBJ1-2, with D possibly matching TRBD1 (6 bases). Germline values: CDR1 MGHRA, CDR2 YSYEKL. The V end was cut by 2 bases, the J end by 7 bases, with 17 bases between. The CDR3 has 15 residues. CDR3 coding DNA: TGCGCCAGCAGCCAACCTTCGGGACAACGCATTGGCTACACCTTC. Its translation is CASSQPSGQRIGYTF.

The table lists this clonotype with many counts. J is TRBJ1-5 and V is TRBV12-3 or TRBV12-4, with D perhaps matching TRBD1 (6 bases). The CDR3 totals 16 residues. V dropped 4 bases and J dropped 2 bases, with 15 bases sitting between them. The CDR3 loop reads CASSSFHRAGNQPQHF. Here the CDR3 DNA reads TGTGCCAGCAGTTCCTTTCACAGGGCCGGCAATCAGCCCCAGCATTTT.

This clonotype was observed a handful of times. The gene calls are TRBV28 and TRBJ2-3, with 7 bases that match TRBD1. Germline CDR1 reads MDHEN; CDR2 reads SYDVKM. Trimming cost V 8 bases and J 2 bases; bases outside gene matches: 10. The CDR3 loop spans 15 amino acids. The chain's CDR3 is CASSPGTVPTDTQYF. CDR3 in DNA: TGTGCCAGCTCCCCCGGGACAGTTCCCACAGATACGCAGTATTTT.

In this sample, this clonotype turned up many times. The J gene is TRBJ1-2, the V gene TRBV6-6; the match to TRBD1 covers 7 bases. V lost 2 bases and J lost 7; bases outside the gene matches: 10. The germline gives CDR1 MNHNY, CDR2 SVGAGI (reference sequence). The CDR3 extends over 15 amino acids. As DNA, the CDR3 is TGTGCCAGCAGTTACCGCACCGACAGGGAAGGTGGCTACACCTTC. Encoded protein: CASSYRTDREGGYTF.